Described below is a single TCR beta chain sequence and its context. The data belong to a study of blood T cell repertoires in COVID-19. Study-level information: Donors in the United States, Italy and Spain gave samples during acute or convalescent COVID-19. PBMCs, B-cell-depleted T cells, or T cells were the source of the cDNA or gDNA that made up the material.

Germline trimming cut 0 bases from V and 15 bases from J; bases unmatched to any gene: 10. Germline values: CDR1 MGHRA, CDR2 YSYEKL. This CDR3 comprises 16 residues. In the original workflow: Estimates of nucleated cell counts were drawn from the amplification of reference gene primers. Here immunoSEQ multiplex PCR was the method, and the copy in TCRdb shows in-frame clones only, minus some. V and J calls plus clone size are reproduced from that table; the DNA served to infer D and trimming. This sample has about 190,000 clones, with around 82% found just once. This receptor was taken from a man aged 50-59 years with active or convalescent COVID-19. Sequencing input: peripheral blood. This chain uses TRBV4-1 with TRBJ1-6; TRBD1 aligns across 11 bases. CDR3 DNA: TGCGCCAGCAGCCAAGATTTAGTGGACAGGGGGCAGATCCTCCACTTT. Its translation is CASSQDLVDRGQILHF.